This entry lists 21 T cell receptor beta chains sequenced from one sample in a study of HIV-infected patients and healthy controls. No cell fractionation was done, so the repertoire covers all unsorted peripheral blood T cells. Reverse transcription used around 480 ng RNA and constant-region primers for alpha and beta. Separate chain-specific third strand synthesis with multiplexing indices produced the alpha and beta libraries. In TCRdb, the 5' RACE reads were re-called with MiXCR into one record per CDR3 protein. The sample yields 19,000 or so distinct CDR3 sequences, roughly 9% seen once. Specimen: blood. These receptors came from an adult in good health.

This clonotype has at least ten counts. The chain joins TRBV13 to TRBJ2-7; 9 bases are shared with TRBD1. Germline loops: CDR1 PRHDT, CDR2 FYEKMQ (reference sequence). The CDR3 contains 14 residues. The J segment lost 5 bases and the V segment lost 2 bases, leaving 4 bases of the junction unmatched. The CDR3 DNA reads TGTGCCAGCAGCTTAAGGACAGGGGTTGACGAGCAGTACTTC. Translated, it gives CASSLRTGVDEQYF.

This clonotype was counted at least ten times. The chain is built from TRBV2 and TRBJ1-1; perhaps TRBD1 as D (5 bases). CDR1 and CDR2 from the germline V gene are SNHLY and FYNNEI. This CDR3 has 13 amino acids. Trimming took 8 bases from V and 1 from J, leaving 11 bases between them. This chain's CDR3 is CASCGTANTEAFF. The CDR3 DNA is TGTGCCAGCTGTGGGACGGCGAACACTGAAGCTTTCTTT. The whole variable domain, filled in from reference TRBV2 and TRBJ1-1, reads EPEVTQTPSHQVTQMGQEVILRCVPISNHLYFYWYRQILGQKVEFLVSFYNNEISEKSEIFDDQFSVERPDGSNFTLKIRSTKLEDSAMYFCASCGTANTEAFFGQGTRLTVV.

V usage is TRBV7-2 and J usage is TRBJ1-4, with 12 bases matching TRBD1. Germline trimming cut 5 bases from V and 8 bases from J; bases unmatched to any gene: 6. CDR1 and CDR2 from the germline V gene are SGHTA and FQGNSA. This CDR3 contains 15 residues. In DNA, the CDR3 is TGTGCCAGCAGCCCGGGACAGGGGGCTTTCGAAAAACTGTTTTTT. Amino acids: CASSPGQGAFEKLFF.

This clonotype was recorded many times. The chain joins TRBV7-6 to TRBJ2-2, with D possibly being TRBD1 (7 bases). The germline V gene has CDR1 SGHVS and CDR2 FNYEAQ. The CDR3 runs to 15 residues. V was pared by 6 bases and J by 1 base, with 12 bases between. This CDR3 reads CASSRGTENTGELFF. The CDR3 nucleotides are TGTGCCAGCAGTCGCGGGACAGAGAACACCGGGGAGCTGTTTTTT.

This clonotype was counted ten times or more. V and J are TRBV7-6 and TRBJ2-7, with D perhaps matching TRBD1 or TRBD2 (5 bases each). This CDR3 is built from 14 residues. V was shortened by 1 base and J by 5 bases, with 12 bases between the two germline ends. CDR1 and CDR2 (germline): SGHVS, FNYEAQ. The CDR3 nucleotides are TGTGCCAGCAGCTTAGAAGCAGGGACCGACGAGCAGTACTTC. Protein sequence: CASSLEAGTDEQYF.

Many counts were recorded for this clonotype. The chain uses TRBV4-2 and TRBJ2-1, with D perhaps TRBD2 (5 bases). Germline V CDR1 and CDR2: LGHNA, YNFKEQ. The CDR3 totals 16 residues. V was pared by 0 bases and J by 3 bases, with 12 bases between. The CDR3 DNA is TGTGCCAGCAGCCAAGATCCCCGGGGTCGCTACAATGAGCAGTTCTTC. Residues: CASSQDPRGRYNEQFF.

This clonotype was seen ten or more times. The chain uses TRBV6-6 and TRBJ2-2; 10 bases match TRBD2. Looked up from germline, CDR1 is MNHNY and CDR2 is SVGAGI (reference sequence). The CDR3 spans 15 residues. V lost 10 bases and J lost 4; bases outside the gene matches: 9. The CDR3 nucleotides are TGTGCCATCCGAGCGGGAGGGAGTGGCACCGGGGAGCTGTTTTTT. Translation: CAIRAGGSGTGELFF.

This clonotype was recorded many times. This sequence joins TRBV12-3 or TRBV12-4 and TRBJ1-2; D remains unclear. The CDR3 consists of 11 residues. With 4 bases removed from V and 8 bases from J, the gap between germline ends came to 8 bases. CDR3 in amino acids: CASSYGSGYTF. The CDR3 nucleotides are TGTGCCAGCAGTTACGGCTCGGGCTACACCTTC.

The chain combines TRBV2 with TRBJ2-3; 9 nucleotides align to TRBD1. Trimming removed 6 bases from V and 5 bases from J; junction bases left unmatched: 9. The CDR3 is made up of 15 amino acids. Germline assignment: CDR1 SNHLY and CDR2 FYNNEI. The CDR3 here is CASRDRGGGGDTQYF. Written as DNA, the CDR3 is TGTGCCAGCAGGGACAGGGGAGGAGGTGGAGATACGCAGTATTTT.

This clonotype is medium-sized (0.01 to 0.1%) within its sample. The chain recombines TRBV7-6 with TRBJ2-1; 12 bases match TRBD2. Per germline, CDR1 SGHVS and CDR2 FNYEAQ. The trim removed 2 bases at V and 7 bases at J, leaving 3 bases unmatched. This CDR3 contains 15 residues. Written as DNA, the CDR3 is TGTGCCAGCAGCTTAAGACTAGCGGGAGTAAATGAGCAGTTCTTC. This translates into CASSLRLAGVNEQFF.

This clonotype was seen at least ten times. This sequence joins TRBV12-5 and TRBJ2-5; TRBD2 is a possible D gene (5 bases). V lost 1 base to trimming and J lost 1 base, with 19 bases between them. The germline CDR1 and CDR2 sequences are LGHNT and FRNRAP. The CDR3 is 18 amino acids. The CDR3 protein is CASGLGLRGIPSQETQYF. The DNA for the CDR3 is TGTGCTAGTGGTTTGGGATTGCGAGGGATACCATCCCAAGAGACCCAGTACTTC.

This clonotype is medium-sized by share. V and J are TRBV11-2 and TRBJ2-3, with 12 bases that match TRBD2. CDR1 and CDR2 (germline): SGHAT, FQNNGV. Germline trimming cut 3 bases from V and 5 bases from J; bases unmatched to any gene: 6. This CDR3 region has 16 residues. The CDR3 DNA sequence: TGTGCCAGCAGCTTGACTAGCGGGAGCTCCGTAGATACGCAGTATTTT. It codes for CASSLTSGSSVDTQYF.

This clonotype was picked up many times. V gene TRBV28 combines with J gene TRBJ2-7, with D hard to call. V was trimmed by 6 bases and J by 1 base, leaving 16 bases between them. CDR1 and CDR2 from the germline V gene are MDHEN and SYDVKM. There are 15 residues in the CDR3. Written as DNA, the CDR3 is TGTGCCAGCAGCCCTTCAGGCGGCCCTTCCTACGAGCAGTACTTC. Its protein product is CASSPSGGPSYEQYF.

This clonotype has a count of ten or more. The gene calls are TRBV5-1 and TRBJ2-2; 8 nucleotides align to TRBD1. CDR1 is SGHRS, CDR2 YFSETQ, per germline. V shed 4 bases and J 0 bases; nucleotides not matched to a gene: 5. The CDR3 loop spans 16 amino acids. The CDR3 bases are TGCGCCAGCAGCGCGACAGGGGCCACGAACACCGGGGAGCTGTTTTTT. This encodes CASSATGATNTGELFF. Full variable domain (rest looked up from reference TRBV5-1 and TRBJ2-2): KAGVTQTPRYLIKTRGQQVTLSCSPISGHRSVSWYQQTPGQGLQFLFEYFSETQRNKGNFPGRFSGRQFSNSRSEMNVSTLELGDSALYLCASSATGATNTGELFFGEGSRLTVL.

This clonotype was counted a few times. The chain joins TRBV6-9 to TRBJ1-5, with 8 bases lining up with TRBD1. The CDR3 contains 14 residues. Germline CDR1 is MNHGY and CDR2 is SVAAGI. Trimming at V came to 6 bases and at J to 6 bases, leaving 7 bases not matched to a gene. CDR3 protein: CASSHGQGTQPQHF. In DNA form, the CDR3 reads TGTGCCAGCAGCCACGGACAGGGCACTCAGCCCCAGCATTTT.

This clonotype occurred many times. The rearrangement links TRBV5-4 to TRBJ2-5, with a possible D match to TRBD1 (5 bases). CDR1 and CDR2 (germline): SGHNT, YYREEE (reference sequence). The V end lost 4 bases, the J end lost 1 base, and 14 bases lay between the germline ends. The CDR3 consists of 15 residues. In DNA, the CDR3 is TGTGCCAGCAGCAACAGACAGATTCCCCAAGAGACCCAGTACTTC. As protein: CASSNRQIPQETQYF.

The genes are TRBV5-6 and TRBJ2-3; the match to TRBD2 covers 8 bases. The CDR3 extends over 14 amino acids. CDR1 and CDR2 (germline): SGHDT, YYEEEE. The V gene end was trimmed by 4 bases and the J gene end by 1 base; junction bases not matched to a gene: 2. Written as DNA, the CDR3 is TGTGCCAGCAGCCGGACTAGCCGCACAGATACGCAGTATTTT. Encoded protein: CASSRTSRTDTQYF.

This clonotype occurred many times. The rearrangement links TRBV15 to TRBJ1-5; D is ambiguous. This CDR3 region has 12 residues. Germline V CDR1 and CDR2: LNHNV, YYDKDF (reference sequence). V was shortened by 7 bases and J by 4 bases, with 8 bases between the two germline ends. The CDR3: CATTDTNQPQHF. For the CDR3, the DNA is TGTGCCACCACCGACACGAATCAGCCCCAGCATTTT.

Only a few counts were recorded for this clonotype. The V and J genes are TRBV2 and TRBJ2-2, with unresolved D. Germline loops: CDR1 SNHLY, CDR2 FYNNEI. V lost 6 bases, J lost 9 bases, and 8 bases lay in between. CDR3 length: 11 residues. The CDR3, as DNA: TGTGCCAGCAGCAGCGCCTGGGAGCTGTTTTTT. Amino acids: CASSSAWELFF.

The chain is built from TRBV29-1 and TRBJ1-1; no clear D. Germline CDR1 reads SQVTM; CDR2 reads ANQGSEA. The CDR3 runs to 12 residues. Trimming removed 6 bases at V and 6 bases at J, with 14 bases between. The CDR3 DNA sequence: TGCAGCGTCCGGAGTGGGAGCTCTGAAGCTTTCTTT. It yields the protein CSVRSGSSEAFF. The full variable domain, in which reference TRBV29-1 and TRBJ1-1 provide the parts outside the CDR3, is SAVISQKPSRDICQRGTSLTIQCQVDSQVTMMFWYRQQPGQSLTLIATANQGSEATYESGFVIDKFPISRPNLTFSTLTVSNMSPEDSSIYLCSVRSGSSEAFFGQGTRLTVV.

Many counts were recorded for this clonotype. The rearrangement uses TRBV2 and TRBJ1-5; no reliable D call. V lost 11 bases and J 0 bases, leaving 11 bases between the germline ends. Germline values: CDR1 SNHLY, CDR2 FYNNEI. The CDR3 is made up of 13 amino acids. The CDR3 nucleotides read TGTGCCGCACGGGCGGATAGCAATCAGCCCCAGCATTTT. Amino acids: CAARADSNQPQHF.